This entry lists 27 T cell receptor beta chains sequenced from one sample in a study of PD-1 blockade in classical Hodgkin lymphoma. All patients experienced relapse after autologous stem cell transplantation, and brentuximab vedotin exposure was variable. The method was immunoSEQ multiplex PCR; TCRdb's version includes in-frame clones alone and lacks a portion of them. The table has about 100,000 clones, around 89% seen once. Sequencing used peripheral blood mononuclear cells (PBMCs), obtained before the second cycle of nivolumab. These receptors were taken from a human donor with classical Hodgkin lymphoma.

The chain employs TRBV6-1 and TRBJ2-5; D is uncertain. Germline CDR1 reads MNHNS; CDR2 reads SASEGT. V dropped 7 bases and J dropped 4 bases, with 10 bases sitting between them. The CDR3 covers 12 residues. The CDR3 bases are TGTGCCAGCACCGCCCTGGGAGAGACCCAGTACTTC. Translating it yields CASTALGETQYF.

The V and J genes are TRBV5-1 and TRBJ2-5; tentatively, D is TRBD1 (6 bases). Germline CDR1 and CDR2: SGHRS and YFSETQ. V was shortened by 3 bases and J by 0 bases, with 9 bases between the two germline ends. The CDR3 is 14 residues long. CDR3 nucleotides: TGCGCCAGCAGCTCCTGGGACAACCAAGAGACCCAGTACTTC. Translating gives CASSSWDNQETQYF.

The rearrangement joins TRBV6-5 to TRBJ1-6; D possibly corresponds to TRBD1 (6 bases). The CDR3 consists of 15 residues. Trimming took off 5 bases at V and 9 bases at J, with 17 bases between the two ends. Germline values: CDR1 MNHEY, CDR2 SVGAGI. In DNA, the CDR3 is TGTGCCAGCAGTGGGGAACAGGGTCCGATTTCACCCCTCCACTTT. Its protein is CASSGEQGPISPLHF.

This clone is a singleton in its sample. The V call is TRBV5-4, the J call TRBJ1-2; no reliable D call. Trimming removed 0 bases from V and 4 bases from J, with 10 bases in between. This CDR3 is 14 amino acids long. CDR1 and CDR2 from the germline V gene are SGHNT and YYREEE (reference sequence). The CDR3 loop is CASSLGNRAYGYTF. The DNA of the CDR3 is TGTGCCAGCAGCTTGGGTAACCGCGCCTATGGCTACACCTTC. Using reference TRBV5-4 and TRBJ1-2 for the parts outside the CDR3, the full variable domain is ETGVTQSPTHLIKTRGQQVTLRCSSQSGHNTVSWYQQALGQGPQFIFQYYREEENGRGNFPPRFSGLQFPNYSSELNVNALELDDSALYLCASSLGNRAYGYTFGSGTRLTVV.

The rearrangement links TRBV7-2 to TRBJ2-3, with TRBD1 matching 7 bases. J gave up 8 bases and V 5 bases, and 7 bases lay outside the gene matches. Germline V lookup: CDR1 SGHTA, CDR2 FQGNSA. The CDR3 runs to 13 residues. The CDR3 loop is CASSTRQGATQYF. CDR3 bases: TGTGCCAGCAGCACAAGACAGGGAGCTACGCAGTATTTT.

The chain couples TRBV19 to TRBJ1-1; D remains unclear. The V end was cut by 6 bases, the J end by 0 bases, with 11 bases between. The germline V gene has CDR1 LNHDA and CDR2 SQIVND (reference sequence). The CDR3 contains 14 residues. CDR3: CASSQWTVNTEAFF. The CDR3, as DNA: TGTGCCAGTAGCCAATGGACGGTGAACACTGAAGCTTTCTTT.

V gene TRBV7-2 combines with J gene TRBJ1-2, with unresolved D. The CDR3 is 13 residues long. Trimming removed 2 bases from V and 2 bases from J, with 6 bases in between. From germline, CDR1 is SGHTA and CDR2 FQGNSA. DNA for the CDR3: TGTGCCAGCAGCTTATGGGGAAACTATGGCTACACCTTC. Translating it yields CASSLWGNYGYTF.

V and J are TRBV2 and TRBJ1-2, with TRBD1 identical over 7 bases. CDR1 SNHLY and CDR2 FYNNEI come from the germline V gene. The CDR3 runs to 13 residues. J gave up 8 bases and V 7 bases, and 10 bases lay outside the gene matches. The CDR3 sequence is CASNRDSPRGYTF. CDR3 DNA sequence: TGTGCCAGCAACCGGGACAGCCCTAGGGGCTACACCTTC.

This rearrangement joins TRBV18 to TRBJ2-1; D perhaps matches TRBD1 (6 bases). Germline V gives CDR1 KGHSH, CDR2 LQKENI. The germline V and J ends were trimmed by 3 bases and 9 bases, with 18 bases remaining between them. This CDR3 contains 15 residues. The CDR3 nucleotides are TGTGCCAGCTCACCGCAGGACGACAGGTTGGGTGAGCAGTTCTTC. Translation: CASSPQDDRLGEQFF.

The V and J genes are TRBV18 and TRBJ2-7, with D possibly being TRBD2 (5 bases). CDR1 is KGHSH, CDR2 LQKENI, per germline. Trimming took 2 bases from V and 3 from J, leaving 17 bases between them. CDR3 size: 16 residues. CDR3 sequence reads: CASSPGLEAGIYEQYF. In nucleotides, the CDR3 is TGTGCCAGCTCACCAGGGTTGGAGGCTGGGATCTACGAGCAGTACTTC. The variable domain in full, with the rest retrieved from reference TRBV18 and TRBJ2-7, is NAGVMQNPRHLVRRRGQEARLRCSPMKGHSHVYWYRQLPEEGLKFMVYLQKENIIDESGMPKERFSAEFPKEGPSILRIQQVVRGDSAAYFCASSPGLEAGIYEQYFGPGTRLTVT.

The chain links TRBV28 to TRBJ1-5; no firm D call. CDR3 size: 12 residues. CDR1 MDHEN and CDR2 SYDVKM come from the germline V gene. Deletions cut 10 bases from V and 1 base from J, with 8 bases between. CDR3: CATRRSNQPQHF. CDR3 nucleotide sequence: TGTGCCACTAGAAGAAGCAATCAGCCCCAGCATTTT.

The V gene is TRBV28, the J gene TRBJ2-7, with TRBD1 matching 8 bases. In germline, CDR1 is MDHEN, CDR2 SYDVKM. The CDR3 runs to 16 residues. V lost 6 bases, J lost 6 bases, and 16 bases stayed unmatched. The CDR3 here is CASSDPTGGNVGEQYF. CDR3 nucleotides: TGTGCCAGCAGCGACCCTACAGGGGGGAATGTTGGCGAGCAGTACTTC.

The chain recombines TRBV7-9 with TRBJ1-1, with D perhaps matching TRBD1 (6 bases). V was trimmed by 6 bases and J by 11 bases, leaving 25 bases between them. Per the germline V gene, CDR1 is SEHNR and CDR2 is FQNEAQ (reference sequence). The CDR3 spans 15 residues. The CDR3 coding sequence is TGTGCCAGCAGTCCCAGGGGCGTCCAGGGCGGTTCGGCTTTCTTT. Residues: CASSPRGVQGGSAFF.

The chain employs TRBV27 and TRBJ2-7; possibly TRBD1 or TRBD2 for D (5 bases each). The CDR3 sequence is 14 residues long. Germline loops: CDR1 MNHEY, CDR2 SMNVEV (reference sequence). Trimming took 0 bases from V and 0 from J, leaving 6 bases between them. The CDR3, as DNA: TGTGCCAGCAGTTTATCGGGGGACTCCTACGAGCAGTACTTC. Protein product: CASSLSGDSYEQYF.

The chain joins TRBV7-2 to TRBJ1-2, with 7 bases that match TRBD1. The CDR3 consists of 13 residues. Trimming at V came to 4 bases and at J to 5 bases, leaving 4 bases not matched to a gene. Per the germline V gene, CDR1 is SGHTA and CDR2 is FQGNSA. The DNA of the CDR3 is TGTGCCAGCAGCTCCATCAGGGGGTATGGCTACACCTTC. This gives the protein CASSSIRGYGYTF.

This chain links TRBV5-1 with TRBJ2-7; 8 bases fit TRBD1. The CDR3 spans 17 residues. Germline values: CDR1 SGHRS, CDR2 YFSETQ. The trim removed 6 bases at V and 2 bases at J, leaving 16 bases unmatched. CDR3 DNA: TGCGCCAGCACGACCGGACAGGGCGGATTTCTAACCTACGAGCAGTACTTC. Its translation: CASTTGQGGFLTYEQYF.

V and J are TRBV11-2 and TRBJ2-1; D unclear. Trimming took off 5 bases at V and 10 bases at J, with 15 bases between the two ends. The germline V gene has CDR1 SGHAT and CDR2 FQNNGV. The CDR3 is 13 residues long. In DNA, the CDR3 is TGTGCCAGCAGCCCGCCATGGCCCCGAGAGCAGTTCTTC. This encodes CASSPPWPREQFF.

This sequence joins TRBV28 and TRBJ1-4; possibly TRBD1 for D (6 bases). The V gene lost 2 bases and the J gene lost 0 bases, with 16 bases spanning the gap. Per germline, CDR1 MDHEN and CDR2 SYDVKM. The CDR3 consists of 18 residues. The CDR3, as DNA: TGTGCCAGCAGTTTAGGTTTTATCAGGGGCGCAACTAATGAAAAACTGTTTTTT. Protein sequence: CASSLGFIRGATNEKLFF.

This clone was recorded once. The genes are TRBV6-5 and TRBJ2-1, with TRBD2 as a possible D gene (6 bases). Germline CDR1 and CDR2: MNHEY and SVGAGI. The CDR3 length is 15 residues. V dropped 1 base and J dropped 0 bases, with 7 bases sitting between them. CDR3 bases: TGTGCCAGCAGTTACTTGGGGGGCTCCTACAATGAGCAGTTCTTC. Its translation is CASSYLGGSYNEQFF.

This clone has just one count. The chain couples TRBV7-9 to TRBJ2-1, with D possibly being TRBD1 or TRBD2 (6 bases each). This CDR3 has 15 amino acids. Germline CDR1 and CDR2: SEHNR and FQNEAQ (reference sequence). V lost 5 bases, J lost 2 bases, and 13 bases lay in between. The CDR3 reads CASSLEGGAYNEQFF. CDR3 coding DNA: TGTGCCAGCAGCCTGGAGGGGGGAGCCTACAATGAGCAGTTCTTC.

The chain recombines TRBV5-6 with TRBJ2-5; D ambiguous. CDR1 is SGHDT and CDR2 is YYEEEE in the germline V gene. Trimming stripped 4 bases from V and 1 base from J, with 8 bases between. The CDR3 has 13 amino acids. CDR3 nucleotides: TGTGCCAGCAGCAGGGCTCCCCAAGAGACCCAGTACTTC. Protein: CASSRAPQETQYF.

This chain connects TRBV5-6 to TRBJ1-4, with D possibly being TRBD1 (5 bases). CDR1 and CDR2 from the germline V gene are SGHDT and YYEEEE. Between the trimmed V and J ends, which lost 2 bases and 7 bases, there was a span of 15 bases. The CDR3 contains 15 residues. In DNA form, the CDR3 reads TGTGCCAGCAGCTTAAAGGGGTTTAGGGTTGAAAAACTGTTTTTT. This encodes CASSLKGFRVEKLFF.

This chain uses TRBV6-1 with TRBJ1-1; 7 positions agree with TRBD1. CDR3 length equals 15 residues. V lost 4 bases and J lost 3; bases outside the gene matches: 8. Germline loops: CDR1 MNHNS, CDR2 SASEGT. Written as DNA, the CDR3 is TGTGCCAGCAGTGCTCGACAGGGTGAGGACACTGAAGCTTTCTTT. Its translation is CASSARQGEDTEAFF.

The chain joins TRBV29-1 to TRBJ2-7; 7 bases line up with TRBD1. The V gene's germline CDR1 is SQVTM and CDR2 ANQGSEA. Trimming cost V 5 bases and J 3 bases; bases outside gene matches: 4. The CDR3 covers 12 residues. The CDR3 region has the DNA TGCAGCGTTCTGGACAGGCTCTACGAGCAGTACTTC. Its protein is CSVLDRLYEQYF.

V usage is TRBV6-5 and J usage is TRBJ1-2; D remains unclear. Per germline, CDR1 MNHEY and CDR2 SVGAGI. The CDR3 length is 16 residues. Trimming took 0 bases from V and 4 from J, leaving 15 bases between them. CDR3 sequence reads: CASSYSKTGVGYGYTF. Written as DNA, the CDR3 is TGTGCCAGCAGTTACTCGAAAACCGGGGTTGGCTATGGCTACACCTTC.

CDR3 in amino acids: CASSAGRDEQFF. In DNA form, the CDR3 reads TGTGCCAGCAGCGCCGGACGGGATGAGCAGTTCTTC. This chain uses TRBV7-9 with TRBJ2-1; D not certain. Looked up from germline, CDR1 is SEHNR and CDR2 is FQNEAQ (reference sequence). There are 12 residues in the CDR3. With 5 bases removed from V and 8 bases from J, the gap between germline ends came to 10 bases.

The count of this clone is one. The chain is built from TRBV7-2 and TRBJ1-2, with D uncertain. Germline V lookup: CDR1 SGHTA, CDR2 FQGNSA. The CDR3 extends over 15 amino acids. V dropped 2 bases and J dropped 0 bases, with 10 bases sitting between them. CDR3 DNA: TGTGCCAGCAGCTTAAGAGGGAACTCTAACTATGGCTACACCTTC. Amino acids: CASSLRGNSNYGYTF.